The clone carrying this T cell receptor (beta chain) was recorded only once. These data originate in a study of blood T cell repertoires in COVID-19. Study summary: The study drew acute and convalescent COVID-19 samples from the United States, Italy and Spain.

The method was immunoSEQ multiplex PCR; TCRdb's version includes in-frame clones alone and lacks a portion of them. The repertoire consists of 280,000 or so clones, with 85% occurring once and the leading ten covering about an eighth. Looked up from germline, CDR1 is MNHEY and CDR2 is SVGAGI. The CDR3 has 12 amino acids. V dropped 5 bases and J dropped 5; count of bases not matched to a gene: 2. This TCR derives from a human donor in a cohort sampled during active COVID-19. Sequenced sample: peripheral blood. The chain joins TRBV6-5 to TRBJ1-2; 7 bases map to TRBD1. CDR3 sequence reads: CASSRQGYGYTF. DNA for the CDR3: TGTGCCAGCAGTCGACAGGGATATGGCTACACCTTC.